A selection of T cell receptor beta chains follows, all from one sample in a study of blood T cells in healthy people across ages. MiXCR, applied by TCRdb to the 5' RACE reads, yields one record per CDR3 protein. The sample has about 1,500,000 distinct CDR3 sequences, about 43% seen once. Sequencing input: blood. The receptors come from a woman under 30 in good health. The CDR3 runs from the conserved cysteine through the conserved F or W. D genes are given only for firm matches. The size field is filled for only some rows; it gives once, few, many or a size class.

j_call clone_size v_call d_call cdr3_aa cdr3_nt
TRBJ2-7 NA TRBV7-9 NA CASSSGLYSYEQYF TGTGCCAGCAGCTCGGGACTTTACTCCTACGAGCAGTACTTC
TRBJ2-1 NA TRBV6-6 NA CASSARDWNEQFF TGTGCCAGCAGTGCCCGGGACTGGAATGAGCAGTTCTTC
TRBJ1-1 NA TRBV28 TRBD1 CASSLQGARPEAFF TGTGCCAGCAGCCTCCAGGGGGCGCGCCCTGAAGCTTTCTTT
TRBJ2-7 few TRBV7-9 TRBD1 CASSSGQGNIYEQYF TGTGCCAGCAGCTCAGGACAGGGGAACATATACGAGCAGTACTTC
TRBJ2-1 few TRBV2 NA CASRALEGQFF TGTGCCAGCAGGGCCCTGGAAGGGCAGTTCTTC
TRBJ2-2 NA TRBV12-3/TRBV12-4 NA CATSMSTGELFF TGTGCCACTTCTATGAGCACCGGGGAGCTGTTTTTT
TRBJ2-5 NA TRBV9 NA CASSPQKSLETQYF TGTGCCAGCAGCCCCCAGAAGTCTCTGGAGACCCAGTACTTC
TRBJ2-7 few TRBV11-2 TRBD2 CASSLAPGLVVSEQYF TGTGCCAGCAGCTTAGCCCCGGGACTAGTTGTTTCCGAGCAGTACTTC
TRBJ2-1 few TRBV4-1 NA CASSQDQSDNEQFF TGCGCCAGCAGCCAAGATCAATCGGACAATGAGCAGTTCTTC
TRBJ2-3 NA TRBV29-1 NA CSVEGDYSPSVTQYF TGCAGCGTTGAAGGAGACTACTCTCCCTCGGTTACGCAGTATTTT
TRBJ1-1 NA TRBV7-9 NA CASTESGGNTEAFF TGTGCCAGCACCGAATCTGGGGGGAACACTGAAGCTTTCTTT
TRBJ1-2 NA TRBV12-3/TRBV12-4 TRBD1 CASSPRGQGHTF TGTGCCAGCAGCCCCAGGGGGCAAGGCCACACCTTC
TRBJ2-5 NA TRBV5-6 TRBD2 CASSPLLAGEETQYF TGTGCCAGCAGCCCCCTGCTAGCGGGGGAGGAGACCCAGTACTTC
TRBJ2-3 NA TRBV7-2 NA CASSLDPRTISTDTQYF TGTGCCAGCAGCCTCGACCCCCGGACCATTAGCACAGATACGCAGTATTTT
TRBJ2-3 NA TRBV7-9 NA CASSNDRWGARTQYF TGTGCCAGCAGCAATGATAGATGGGGGGCCCGTACGCAGTATTTT
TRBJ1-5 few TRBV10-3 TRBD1 CAMGQGKNQPQHF TGTGCCATGGGACAGGGTAAAAATCAGCCCCAGCATTTT
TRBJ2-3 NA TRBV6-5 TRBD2 CASSYGTSGATTDTQYF TGTGCCAGCAGTTACGGGACTAGCGGGGCCACCACAGATACGCAGTATTTT
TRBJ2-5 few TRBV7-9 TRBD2 CASSVAGAKETQYF TGTGCCAGCAGCGTTGCGGGAGCTAAGGAGACCCAGTACTTC
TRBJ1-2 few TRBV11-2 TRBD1 CASSSPRDRGYGYTF TGTGCCAGCAGCTCGCCCCGGGACAGGGGCTATGGCTACACCTTC
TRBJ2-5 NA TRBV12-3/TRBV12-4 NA CASSLARGAMETQYF TGTGCCAGCAGTTTAGCCCGGGGGGCAATGGAGACCCAGTACTTC
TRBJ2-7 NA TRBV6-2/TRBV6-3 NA CASSSSKSSYNEQYF TGTGCCAGCAGTTCGTCCAAAAGCTCCTACAATGAGCAGTACTTC
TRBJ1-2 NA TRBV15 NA CATSRDAQNYGYTF TGTGCCACCAGCAGAGACGCACAAAACTATGGCTACACCTTC
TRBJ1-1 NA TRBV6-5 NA CASSYSIAGTEAFF TGTGCCAGCAGTTACTCAATCGCGGGCACTGAAGCTTTCTTT
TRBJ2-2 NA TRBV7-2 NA CASRRINTGELFF TGTGCCAGCAGGCGTATTAACACCGGGGAGCTGTTTTTT
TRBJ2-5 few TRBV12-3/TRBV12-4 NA CASSLRLTQYF TGTGCCAGCAGTTTAAGGCTGACCCAGTACTTC
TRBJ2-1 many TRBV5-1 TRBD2 CASCPSGGYNEQFF TGCGCCAGCTGTCCTAGCGGGGGCTACAATGAGCAGTTCTTC
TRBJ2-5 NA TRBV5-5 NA CASSFWGRQNQETQYF TGTGCCAGCAGCTTCTGGGGGAGACAGAACCAAGAGACCCAGTACTTC
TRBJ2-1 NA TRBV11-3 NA CASSPGVLGFYNEQFF TGTGCCAGCAGCCCCGGGGTCTTAGGTTTTTACAATGAGCAGTTCTTC
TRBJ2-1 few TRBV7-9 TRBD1 CASSFQGEYNEQFF TGTGCCAGCAGCTTTCAGGGGGAATACAATGAGCAGTTCTTC
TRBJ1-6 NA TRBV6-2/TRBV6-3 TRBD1 CASSFTDRAFANSPLHF TGTGCCAGCAGTTTCACCGACAGGGCCTTCGCTAATTCACCCCTCCACTTT
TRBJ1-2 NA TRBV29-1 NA CSVDMGGDGYTF TGCAGCGTTGACATGGGGGGGGATGGCTACACCTTC
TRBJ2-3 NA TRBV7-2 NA CASSLFGGTTDTQYF TGTGCCAGCAGCTTATTCGGCGGGACCACAGATACGCAGTATTTT
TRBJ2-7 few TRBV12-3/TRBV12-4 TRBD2 CASSGRGGLAFGAYEQYF TGTGCCAGCAGTGGGAGGGGAGGGCTAGCTTTTGGCGCCTACGAGCAGTACTTC
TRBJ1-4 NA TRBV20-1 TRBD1 CSAPDRGGEKLFF TGCAGTGCGCCGGACAGGGGGGGTGAAAAACTGTTTTTT
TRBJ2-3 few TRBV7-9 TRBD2 CASSPRLALSTDTQYF TGTGCCAGCAGCCCAAGACTAGCTCTTAGCACAGATACGCAGTATTTT
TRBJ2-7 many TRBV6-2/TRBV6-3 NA CASRRGNGEQYF TGTGCCAGCAGACGAGGGAACGGCGAGCAGTACTTC
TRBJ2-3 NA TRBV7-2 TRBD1 CASSNDRGTARLMSTDTQYF TGTGCCAGCAGCAACGACAGGGGGACCGCGCGGCTGATGTCCACAGATACGCAGTATTTT
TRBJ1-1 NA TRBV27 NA CASSFGRRTEAFF TGTGCCAGCAGTTTTGGCAGAAGGACTGAAGCTTTCTTT
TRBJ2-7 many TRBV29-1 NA CSVVRDEQYF TGCAGCGTTGTGAGAGACGAGCAGTACTTC
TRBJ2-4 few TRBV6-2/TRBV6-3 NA CASSYDMDIQYF TGTGCCAGCAGTTACGATATGGACATTCAGTACTTC
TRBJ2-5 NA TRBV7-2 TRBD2 CASSLTSGGALRETQYF TGTGCCAGCAGCTTAACTAGCGGGGGGGCGTTGAGAGAGACCCAGTACTTC
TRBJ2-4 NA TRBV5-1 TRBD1 CASSSRPPDRASQGKNIQYF TGCGCCAGCAGCTCCCGACCGCCGGACAGGGCGTCCCAAGGCAAAAACATTCAGTACTTC
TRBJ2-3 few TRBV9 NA CASSEMPRPDTQYF TGTGCCAGCAGCGAAATGCCTCGGCCAGATACGCAGTATTTT
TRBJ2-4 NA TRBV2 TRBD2 CASNSGTQVSKNIQYF TGTGCCAGCAATAGCGGGACTCAGGTTTCCAAAAACATTCAGTACTTC
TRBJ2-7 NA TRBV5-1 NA CASSKEPLSYEQYF TGCGCCAGCAGCAAGGAACCTCTCTCCTACGAGCAGTACTTC
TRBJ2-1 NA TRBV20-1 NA CSARDPERNEQFF TGCAGTGCTAGAGACCCAGAGCGGAATGAGCAGTTCTTC
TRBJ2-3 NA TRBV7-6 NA CASSSTPLGENVDTQYF TGTGCCAGCAGCTCGACCCCCCTGGGGGAAAATGTAGATACGCAGTATTTT
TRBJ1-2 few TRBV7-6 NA CASSPGPNRQANYGYTF TGTGCCAGCAGTCCCGGACCCAACAGACAAGCTAACTATGGCTACACCTTC
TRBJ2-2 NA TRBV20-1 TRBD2 CSARDRGLAGDTGELFF TGCAGTGCTAGAGATAGGGGACTAGCGGGAGACACCGGGGAGCTGTTTTTT
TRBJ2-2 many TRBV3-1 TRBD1 CASSFQDRRNTGELFF TGTGCCAGCAGCTTCCAGGACAGGAGAAACACCGGGGAGCTGTTTTTT
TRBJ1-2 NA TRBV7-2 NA CASSLLLYGYTF TGTGCCAGCAGCTTGCTGCTCTATGGCTACACCTTC
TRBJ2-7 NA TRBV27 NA CASSPTDPNYNEQYF TGTGCCAGCAGCCCCACCGACCCCAATTACAATGAGCAGTACTTC
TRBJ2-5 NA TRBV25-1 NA CASSVQNREQYF TGTGCCAGCAGTGTCCAAAATAGGGAGCAGTACTTC
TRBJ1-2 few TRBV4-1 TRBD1 CASSQERPGTGDYGYTF TGCGCCAGCAGCCAAGAAAGGCCCGGGACAGGGGACTATGGCTACACCTTC
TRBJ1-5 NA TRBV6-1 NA CASSGLAGRGQPQHF TGTGCCAGCAGTGGGCTCGCAGGGCGGGGACAGCCCCAGCATTTT